This T cell receptor beta chain was recorded in a study of Ad26.COV2.S vaccination and SARS-CoV-2 variants (dated by TCRdb to the early 2020s). General notes on the study: Donors in the vaccine arm were drawn from COV1001, a phase I-IIa trial of Ad26.COV2.S in healthy adults that was multicentre, randomized, double-blind and placebo-controlled. The TCR-sequenced set comprised roughly 30 samples: around 20 Ad26.COV2.S vaccine recipients, 5 placebo recipients and 8 SARS-CoV-2 convalescent individuals. Sequencing of the TCRbeta repertoire served to evaluate the specificity and breadth of SARS-CoV-2-reactive T cell receptors following Ad26.COV2.S vaccination. Investigators remained blinded to trial group allocation during experiments and outcome assessment. Dosing of Ad26.COV2.S was intramuscular, at either 5x10^10 or 1x10^11 viral particles, delivered as one shot or as two shots spaced 56 days apart. Participants in the trial were split at random into five groups of five each, receiving low-dose or high-dose Ad26.COV2.S once or twice, or else placebo on both occasions.

TCRbeta CDR3 regions were sequenced with the immunoSEQ Assay. After extraction, genomic DNA underwent amplification by bias-controlled multiplex PCR, followed by high-throughput sequencing. As for how the authors treated the data: To quantify the absolute abundance of every unique TCRbeta CDR3 region, sequences were collapsed and filtered. T cell fraction was estimated by normalization of TCRbeta template counts to usable DNA, with usable DNA being measured through amplification of reference genes present in all nucleated cells. Repertoire TCRs were annotated as SARS-CoV-2-specific by exact matching of V gene, CDR3 amino acid sequence and J gene to a known reactive TCR set. The reference SARS-CoV-2 TCR set came from MIRA and was filtered for enrichment in COVID-19-positive ImmuneCODE repertoires, removing public or cross-reactive TCRs. Drawing on the MIRA antigens, annotated TCRs were analysed further at the level of specific ORF or position within ORF. Breadth was defined as the number of annotated unique rearrangements divided by the total number of unique productive rearrangements, and depth was defined as the summed frequency of the annotated unique rearrangements. TCR breadth was compared between groups using two-sided Wilcoxon rank-sum tests. The source is immuneACCESS, and TCRdb retained only in-frame sequences with V and J called. Part of the clones is not carried over; for the studies checked, unresolved V genes explain less than half of this, and the remainder is unexplained. That table is the source of V, J and clone size, and D and trimming were worked out from the DNA. A total of about 460,000 clones appear in this sample, 89% of them only once. Jointly, the top ten make up roughly 1.7% of the sample.

The CDR3 covers 14 residues, taking in both the cysteine and the phenylalanine. Solely the CDR3 DNA is kept, with 42 bases framed from the first base. The CDR1 and CDR2 encoded by the germline V gene are MNHNS and SASEGT. From V the trimming removes 2 bases and from J it removes 3 bases, while the gene matches leave 4 bases of the junction unaccounted for. In regard to this clone: What this receptor recognizes is not known. No base quality values were provided; no much bigger clone lies one nucleotide off.

Overall study outcomes, separate from this receptor: Substantial breadth of spike-specific CD8+ and CD4+ T cell responses was reported after vaccination. The study was not powered for comparison of responses between vaccine doses or regimens. According to the authors, total T cell responses may have been underestimated by the TCR breadth and depth analyses. Vaccine and placebo recipients had comparable non-spike TCR breadth, which fits with the vaccine containing only spike. Compared with placebo recipients, Ad26.COV2.S recipients showed higher spike-specific TCR breadth (P = 0.0014).

The treatment or condition label for this specimen denotes: 19 received Ad26.COV2.S at low or high dose, single or two shots; about 5 received placebo; per-sample allocation not given. For vaccine and placebo recipients, the sequenced repertoires came from samples collected on day 63 after the first injection. Between 29 July and 7 August 2020, Cohort 1b enrolled about 27 adults aged 18-55 years at one site in Boston, USA. Ad26.COV2.S was a replication-incompetent adenovirus type 26 vector expressing a prefusion-stabilized SARS-CoV-2 spike protein from the original Wuhan strain. The sequence derives from a person aged 18-60 years who received the Ad26.COV2.S COVID-19 vaccine or a placebo. The rearrangement combines TRBV6-1 with TRBJ2-7; 7 junctional bases match TRBD1. The specimen was peripheral blood, collected in a trial of Ad26.COV2.S vaccine versus placebo. The CDR3 is CASSEMGQIYEQYF. The DNA reads TGTGCCAGCAGTGAAATGGGACAGATCTACGAGCAGTACTTC.